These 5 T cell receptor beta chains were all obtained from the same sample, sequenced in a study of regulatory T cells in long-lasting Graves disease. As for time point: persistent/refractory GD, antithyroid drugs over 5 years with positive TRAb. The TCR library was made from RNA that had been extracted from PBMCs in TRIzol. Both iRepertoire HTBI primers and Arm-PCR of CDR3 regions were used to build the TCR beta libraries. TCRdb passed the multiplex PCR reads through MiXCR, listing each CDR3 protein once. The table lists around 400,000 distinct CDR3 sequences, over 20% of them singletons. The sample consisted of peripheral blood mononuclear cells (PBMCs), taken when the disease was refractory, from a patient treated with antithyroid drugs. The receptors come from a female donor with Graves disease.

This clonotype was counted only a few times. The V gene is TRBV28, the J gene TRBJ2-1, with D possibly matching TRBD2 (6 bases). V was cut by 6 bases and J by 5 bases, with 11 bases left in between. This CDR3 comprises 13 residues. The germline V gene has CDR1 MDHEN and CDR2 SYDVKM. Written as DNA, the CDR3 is TGTGCCAGCAGGAGGGACTTTAACAATGAGCAGTTCTTC. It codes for CASRRDFNNEQFF.

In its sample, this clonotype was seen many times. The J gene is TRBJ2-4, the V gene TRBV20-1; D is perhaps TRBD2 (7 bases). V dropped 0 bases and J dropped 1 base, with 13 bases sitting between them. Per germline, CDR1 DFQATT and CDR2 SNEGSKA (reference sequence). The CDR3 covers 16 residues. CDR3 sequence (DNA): TGCAGTGCTAGAGATGGGGAGGGGGATGCCAAAAACATTCAGTACTTC. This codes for CSARDGEGDAKNIQYF.

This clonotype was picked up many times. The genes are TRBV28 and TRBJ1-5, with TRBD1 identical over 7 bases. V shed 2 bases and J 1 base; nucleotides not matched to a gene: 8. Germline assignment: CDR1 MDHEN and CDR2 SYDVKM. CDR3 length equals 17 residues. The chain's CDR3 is CASSLSGKGASNQPQHF. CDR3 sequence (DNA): TGTGCCAGCAGTTTAAGCGGGAAGGGGGCAAGCAATCAGCCCCAGCATTTT.

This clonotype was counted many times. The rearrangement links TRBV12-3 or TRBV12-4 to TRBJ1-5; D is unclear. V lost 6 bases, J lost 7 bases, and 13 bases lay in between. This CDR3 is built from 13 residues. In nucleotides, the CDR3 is TGTGCCAGCAGCTACCGGTTAGACCAGCCCCAGCATTTT. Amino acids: CASSYRLDQPQHF.

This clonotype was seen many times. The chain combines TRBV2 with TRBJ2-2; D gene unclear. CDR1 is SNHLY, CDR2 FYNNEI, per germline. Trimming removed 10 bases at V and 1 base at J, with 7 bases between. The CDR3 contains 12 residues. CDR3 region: CATEQNTGELFF. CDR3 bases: TGTGCCACGGAACAGAACACCGGGGAGCTGTTTTTT.